A selection of T cell receptor beta chains follows, all from one sample in a study of cytomegalovirus exposure and HLA in healthy donors. Libraries were prepared by immunoSEQ multiplex PCR; TCRdb keeps only in-frame clonotypes and omits some of them. The sample contains about 230,000 clones, just under 85% of which appear only once. Sequenced input: PBMCs. These TCRs come from a middle-aged woman in good health and CMV-seronegative. The CDR3 runs from the conserved cysteine through the conserved F or W. A D gene is named only where the DNA matches it firmly. Clone size is shown for a subset of rows, as once, few, many or a class of expanded clone.

.,TRBV6-5,TRBJ2-3,.,TGTGCCAGCAGTCGGCTTTTGCGGGGAGAGGATACGCAGTATTTT,CASSRLLRGEDTQYF
.,TRBV5-8,TRBJ2-7,.,TGTGCCAGCAGCTTGAGATCGGGGACCTACGAGCAGTACTTC,CASSLRSGTYEQYF
.,TRBV4-3,TRBJ1-1,.,TGCGCCAGCAGCCAGTCCACAGGGAACACTGAAGCTTTCTTT,CASSQSTGNTEAFF
.,TRBV19,TRBJ1-1,.,TGTGCCAGTAGTATCGCCAGAAACACTGAAGCTTTCTTT,CASSIARNTEAFF
.,TRBV10-3,TRBJ1-2,.,TGTGCCATCACCGGACAGCTCAACTATGGCTACACCTTC,CAITGQLNYGYTF
once,TRBV5-4,TRBJ2-7,.,TGTGCCAGCAGCTTCTCCGGGGGCTACGAGCAGTACTTC,CASSFSGGYEQYF
.,TRBV5-1,TRBJ1-1,.,TGCGCCAGCAGCTTACAGAGTAACACTGAAGCTTTCTTT,CASSLQSNTEAFF
.,TRBV7-2,TRBJ2-3,.,TGTGCCAGCAGCTACATCACAGATACGCAGTATTTT,CASSYITDTQYF
.,TRBV6-6,TRBJ2-7,TRBD1,TGTGCCATCTCGGACAGGGCCTCCTACGAGCAGTACTTC,CAISDRASYEQYF
.,TRBV2,TRBJ1-3,.,TGTGCCAGCAGTGTATTGTCGACTGCAAACTCTGGAAACACCATATATTTT,CASSVLSTANSGNTIYF
.,TRBV19,TRBJ1-5,.,TGTGCCAGTAGCTTAGGACCTGGAAGGGGTGGAAGCAATCAGCCCCAGCATTTT,CASSLGPGRGGSNQPQHF